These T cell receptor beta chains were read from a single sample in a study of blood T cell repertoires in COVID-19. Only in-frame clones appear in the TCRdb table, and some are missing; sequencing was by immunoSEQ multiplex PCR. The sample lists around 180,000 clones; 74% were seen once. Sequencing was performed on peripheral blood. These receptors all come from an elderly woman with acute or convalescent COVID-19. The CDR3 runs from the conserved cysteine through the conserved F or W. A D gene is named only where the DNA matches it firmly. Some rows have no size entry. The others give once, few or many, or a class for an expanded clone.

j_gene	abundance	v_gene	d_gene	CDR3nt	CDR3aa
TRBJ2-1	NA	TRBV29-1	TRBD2	TGCAGCGCCGGGGGGGGCGGCAATGAGCAGTTCTTC	CSAGGGGNEQFF
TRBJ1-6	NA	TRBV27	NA	TGTGCCAGCAGCCGCAGGGATAATTCACCCCTCCACTTT	CASSRRDNSPLHF
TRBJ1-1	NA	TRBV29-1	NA	TGCAGCGTTAACAGGGTCGAGACTGAAGCTTTCTTT	CSVNRVETEAFF
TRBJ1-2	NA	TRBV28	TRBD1	TGTGCCAGCAGTCCTGACAGGGACTATGGCTACACCTTC	CASSPDRDYGYTF
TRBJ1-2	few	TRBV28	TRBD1	TGTGCCAGCAGTTTGACAGGGGGCACTGGCTACACCTTC	CASSLTGGTGYTF
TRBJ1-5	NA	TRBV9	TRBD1	TGTGCCAGCAGCGTAGCCCCGGGAGGGGGCACGGGTGGCCCGGCCCTACATTTT	CASSVAPGGGTGGPALHF
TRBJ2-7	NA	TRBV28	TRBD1	TGTGCCAGCAGGGGCCTGGGGCCGCGGACAGGCGTCTCCTACGAGCAGTACTTC	CASRGLGPRTGVSYEQYF
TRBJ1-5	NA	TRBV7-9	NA	TGTGCCAGCAGTTTGACTGAAAATCAGCCCCAGCATTTT	CASSLTENQPQHF
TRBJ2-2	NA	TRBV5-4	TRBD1	TGTGCCAGCAGCTTTACCTCGGGACAGATTAACACCGGGGAGCTGTTTTTT	CASSFTSGQINTGELFF
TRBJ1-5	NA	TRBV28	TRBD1	TGTGCCAGCTGCACCGGACAGGGGGCCTATCAGCCCCAGCATTTT	CASCTGQGAYQPQHF
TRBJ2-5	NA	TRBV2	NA	TGTGCCAGCAGTGTCGAGGAGACCCAGTACTTC	CASSVEETQYF
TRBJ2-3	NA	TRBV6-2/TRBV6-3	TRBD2	TGTGCCAGCAGTTTCCAACTAGCGGGAGATATTACAGATACGCAGTATTTT	CASSFQLAGDITDTQYF
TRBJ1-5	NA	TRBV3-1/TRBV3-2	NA	TGTGCCAGCAGCCAACGGGGGTATAGCAATCAGCCCCAGCATTTT	CASSQRGYSNQPQHF
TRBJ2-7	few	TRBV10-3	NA	TGTGCCATCAGTGACCCCAGCGGAATTGATGGCGAGCAGTACTTC	CAISDPSGIDGEQYF
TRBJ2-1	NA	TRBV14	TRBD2	TGTGCCAGCAGCCAAGGGAGACTAGCGGGACGCGATGAGCAGTTCTTC	CASSQGRLAGRDEQFF
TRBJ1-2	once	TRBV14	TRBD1	TGTGCCAGCAGCAGTCGGACAGGCGATGGCTACACCTTC	CASSSRTGDGYTF
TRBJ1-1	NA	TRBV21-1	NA	TGTGCCAGCACCAAAATCGAGATGAACACTGAAGCTTTCTTT	CASTKIEMNTEAFF
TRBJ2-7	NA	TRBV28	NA	TGTGCCAGCAGTTTTATCACCAGGAGCGGATTCTACGAGCAGTACTTC	CASSFITRSGFYEQYF
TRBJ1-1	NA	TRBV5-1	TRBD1	TGCGCCAGCAGCTCCGGGACAGAGAACACTGAAGCTTTCTTT	CASSSGTENTEAFF
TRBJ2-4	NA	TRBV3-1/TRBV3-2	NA	TGTGCCAGCAGCCAAGACAGGCAGGGCATTCAGTACTTC	CASSQDRQGIQYF
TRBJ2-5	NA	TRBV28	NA	TGTGCCAGCAAAGTGAGTAGCGGAGGGGAGACCCAGTACTTC	CASKVSSGGETQYF
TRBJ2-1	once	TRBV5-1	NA	TGCGCCAGCAGCTTGGGCGGATACAATGAGCAGTTCTTC	CASSLGGYNEQFF
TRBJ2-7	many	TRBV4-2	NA	TGTGCCAGCAGCCAAGATCTCGGAACAGGGAGAACCTACGAGCAGTACTTC	CASSQDLGTGRTYEQYF
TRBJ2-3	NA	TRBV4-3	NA	TGCGCCAGCAGCCAAGGGGCTAGCGGCACAGATACGCAGTATTTT	CASSQGASGTDTQYF
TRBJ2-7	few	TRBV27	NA	TGTGCCAGCAGTTTATCATGGCTAGAGGGCTACGAGCAGTACTTC	CASSLSWLEGYEQYF
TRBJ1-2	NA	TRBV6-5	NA	TGTGCCAGCAGCCCCTCAAACGGGGGACCCTATGCCCGCACCTTC	CASSPSNGGPYARTF